The entry that follows covers one T cell receptor beta chain sequence. The antigen this receptor binds is unknown. There are no base qualities to consult, and no much larger clone falls within one base. The trial excluded patients who had a history of autoimmune disease or were on systemic immunosuppression. In every dose cohort, peripheral blood was drawn for TCR sequencing at baseline, cycle 4 day 1, and cycle 7 day 1. Samples were obtained from an open-label, multicenter, first-in-human phase I dose-escalation trial of ivuxolimab. Adults with locally advanced or metastatic melanoma, renal cell, hepatocellular, or head and neck squamous cell carcinoma were enrolled in the trial. Before TCR sequencing, CD4+ T cells and CD8+ T cells were sorted from peripheral blood as separate populations. For CDR1 and CDR2, the germline V gene (reference sequence) lists SEHNR and FQNEAQ. From cysteine to phenylalanine, the CDR3 is 13 amino acids long. Only the CDR3 part of the read is kept: 39 bases, read in frame from the first base. Trimming removed 3 bases from V and 1 base from J, leaving 6 bases between the germline ends.

Genomic DNA was isolated from the sorted cells so that the TCRbeta CDR3 region could be sequenced. The immunoSEQ Assay was used to sequence the TCRbeta CDR3 regions. TCRdb took this table from immuneACCESS and kept in-frame rearrangements with V and J called. Such tables lack part of the clones; where checked against another copy, unresolved V genes explain under half of the gap, and the rest is unexplained. The sample data list about 92,000 clones, and around nine tenths of these were observed just once. The leading ten clones occupy 0.25% to 0.35% of the sample. These data come from a study of OX40 agonist ivuxolimab in advanced cancers. Regarding the research as a whole: Ivuxolimab was a fully human IgG2 agonistic monoclonal antibody targeting the costimulatory receptor OX40 (CD134). The point of sequencing TCRbeta in the periphery was to test whether ivuxolimab changed TCR sequence diversity and drove clonal T-cell expansion. Of the roughly 54 dose-escalation patients, hepatocellular carcinoma was present in approximately 20, melanoma in roughly 15, renal cell carcinoma in 9 and head and neck cancer in 9. Partial responses were achieved by three dose-escalation patients, of whom one had hepatocellular carcinoma and two had cutaneous melanoma. Intravenous ivuxolimab was administered to patients every 2 weeks at six dose levels: 0.01, 0.1, 0.3, 1.5, 3 and 10 mg/kg. Prior anti-PD-1, anti-PD-L1 or anti-CTLA-4 therapy was permitted, and checkpoint inhibitors had been received by 30% to 40% of dose-escalation patients. The paper covers the monotherapy dose-escalation part of the phase I ivuxolimab trial, which included N of about 56 patients. In the dose-escalation cohort, approximately 80% of patients were male, and the mean age was approximately 60 years with a range of roughly 23 to 79. Summary of the overall study and its limitations: In the 0.1-3.0 mg/kg groups, partial responders were among the patients with the lowest normalized peripheral clonal expansion, particularly in CD8+ T cells. After ivuxolimab, CD8+ T cells had more expanded clones than CD4+ T cells on average. Low levels of normalized T-cell clonal expansion were also shown by some nonresponding patients. The antigen specificity of the clonally expanded peripheral T cells was not determined. At doses from 0.1 to 3.0 mg/kg, clonal expansion was seen in both CD4+ and CD8+ blood T cells between baseline and week 6.

The clonotype comes from an adult with an advanced solid tumor such as melanoma, head and neck, liver or kidney cancer. The sequenced sample was CD4+ or CD8+ T cells sorted from blood, obtained in a trial of the OX40 agonist ivuxolimab. This receptor chain uses TRBV7-9 and TRBJ1-1; no D gene is confidently identified. The DNA sequence reads TGTGCCAGCAGCTTGAACAAGAACACTGAAGCTTTCTTT. Its translation is CASSLNKNTEAFF. The variable domain in full, with residues beyond the CDR3 obtained from the reference TRBV7-9 and TRBJ1-1 genes, is DTGVSQNPRHKITKRGQNVTFRCDPISEHNRLYWYRQTLGQGPEFLTYFQNEAQLEKSRLLSDRFSAERPKGSFSTLEIQRTEQGDSAMYLCASSLNKNTEAFFGQGTRLTVV.